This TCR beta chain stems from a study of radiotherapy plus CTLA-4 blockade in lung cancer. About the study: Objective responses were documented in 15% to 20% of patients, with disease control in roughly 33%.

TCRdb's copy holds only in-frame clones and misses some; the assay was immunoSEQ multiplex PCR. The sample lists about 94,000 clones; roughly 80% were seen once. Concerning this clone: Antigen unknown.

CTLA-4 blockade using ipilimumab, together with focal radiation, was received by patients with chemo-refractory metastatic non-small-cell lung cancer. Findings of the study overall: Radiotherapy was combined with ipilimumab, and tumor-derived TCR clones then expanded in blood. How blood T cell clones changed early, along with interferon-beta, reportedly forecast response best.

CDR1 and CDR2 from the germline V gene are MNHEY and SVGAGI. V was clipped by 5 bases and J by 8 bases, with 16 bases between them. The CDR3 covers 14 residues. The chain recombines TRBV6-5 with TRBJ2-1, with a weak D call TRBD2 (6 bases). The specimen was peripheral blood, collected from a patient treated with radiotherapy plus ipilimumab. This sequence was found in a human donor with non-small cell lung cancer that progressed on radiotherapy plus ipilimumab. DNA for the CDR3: TGTGCCAGCAGTACGGGCCTAGCGTTCGATGAGCAGTTCTTC. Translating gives CASSTGLAFDEQFF.